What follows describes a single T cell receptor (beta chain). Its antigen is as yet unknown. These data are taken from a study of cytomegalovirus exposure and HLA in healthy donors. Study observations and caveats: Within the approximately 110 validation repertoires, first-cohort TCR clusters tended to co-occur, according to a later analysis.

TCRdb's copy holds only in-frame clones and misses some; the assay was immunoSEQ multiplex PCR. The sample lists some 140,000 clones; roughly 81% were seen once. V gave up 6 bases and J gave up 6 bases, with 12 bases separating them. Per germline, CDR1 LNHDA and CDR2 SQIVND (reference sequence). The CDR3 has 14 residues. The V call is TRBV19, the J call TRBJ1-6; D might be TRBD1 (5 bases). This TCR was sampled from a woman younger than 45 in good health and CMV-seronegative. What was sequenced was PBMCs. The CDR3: CASRPGLLNSPLHF. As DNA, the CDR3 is TGTGCCAGTAGGCCGGGACTTCTTAATTCACCCCTCCACTTT.